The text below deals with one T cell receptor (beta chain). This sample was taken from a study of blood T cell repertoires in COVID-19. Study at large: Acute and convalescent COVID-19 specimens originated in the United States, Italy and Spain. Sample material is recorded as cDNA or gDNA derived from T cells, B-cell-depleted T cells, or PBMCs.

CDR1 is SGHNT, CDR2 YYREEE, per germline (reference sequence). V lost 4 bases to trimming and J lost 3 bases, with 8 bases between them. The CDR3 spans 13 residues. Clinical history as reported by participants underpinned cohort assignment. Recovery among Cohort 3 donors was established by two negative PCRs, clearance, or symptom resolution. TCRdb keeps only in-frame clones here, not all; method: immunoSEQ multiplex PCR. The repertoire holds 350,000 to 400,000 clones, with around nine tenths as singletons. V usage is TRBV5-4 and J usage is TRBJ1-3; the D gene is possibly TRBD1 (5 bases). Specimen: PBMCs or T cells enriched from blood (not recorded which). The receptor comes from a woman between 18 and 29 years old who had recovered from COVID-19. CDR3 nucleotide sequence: TGTGCCAGCAGCGGCCAGGGTGGAAACACCATATATTTT. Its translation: CASSGQGGNTIYF.